This T cell receptor beta chain was observed in a study of OX40 agonist ivuxolimab in advanced cancers. For context, the study as a whole: Ivuxolimab was a fully human IgG2 agonistic monoclonal antibody targeting the costimulatory receptor OX40 (CD134). Intravenous ivuxolimab was administered to patients every 2 weeks at six dose levels: 0.01, 0.1, 0.3, 1.5, 3 and 10 mg/kg. Of the roughly 51 patients in dose escalation, about 20 had hepatocellular carcinoma, around 15 had melanoma, 9 had renal cell carcinoma and 9 had head and neck cancer. In the dose-escalation cohort, about four fifths of patients were male, and the mean age was 60 years with a range of about 23 to 79. Patients were allowed to have had prior anti-PD-1, anti-PD-L1 or anti-CTLA-4 therapy, and 40% to 45% of the dose-escalation patients had been treated with checkpoint inhibitors. Partial responses were achieved by three dose-escalation patients, of whom one had hepatocellular carcinoma and two had cutaneous melanoma. Peripheral TCRbeta sequencing aimed to test whether ivuxolimab altered TCR sequence diversity and caused clonal T-cell expansion. The paper describes the monotherapy dose-escalation part (N of about 54 patients) of the phase I trial of ivuxolimab.

The paper's findings and limits, for the study overall: In partial responders in the 0.1-3.0 mg/kg groups, normalized peripheral clonal expansion was found to be among the lowest, especially among CD8+ T cells. The antigen specificity of the clonally expanded peripheral T cells was not determined. After ivuxolimab, CD8+ T cells had more expanded clones than CD4+ T cells on average. Low levels of normalized T-cell clonal expansion were also seen in some nonresponding patients. At doses of 0.1 to 3.0 mg/kg, clonal expansion of both CD4+ and CD8+ blood T cells was observed from baseline to week 6.

As concerns this clone: Its antigen is still unknown. No base quality information exists; no much larger clone differs at one position.

At the junction V is shortened by 3 bases and J by 4 bases; bases outside the gene matches: 10. CDR1 and CDR2 are read off the germline V gene as KGHSH and LQKENI. Measured from the cysteine to the phenylalanine, the CDR3 is 18 residues long. The read is trimmed to its CDR3 DNA, 54 bases read in frame from base 1. Genomic DNA was isolated from the sorted cells so that the TCRbeta CDR3 region could be sequenced. The immunoSEQ Assay was used for sequencing of TCRbeta CDR3 regions. Imported from immuneACCESS, the table was reduced by TCRdb to in-frame sequences with V and J called. These copies leave out some clones; in studies compared against another copy, an unresolved V gene accounts for under half, and the cause of the remainder is not known. Here the sample has under 90,000 clones; 85% to 95% occur a single time. The top ten constitute about 0.32% of the sample. Patients with a history of autoimmune disease or receiving systemic immunosuppression were excluded from the trial. Peripheral blood for TCR sequencing was drawn from every dose cohort at baseline, at cycle 4 day 1 and at cycle 7 day 1. The samples were taken from a phase I, first-in-human, multicenter, open-label dose-escalation trial of ivuxolimab. The trial enrolled adults with locally advanced or metastatic head and neck squamous cell, hepatocellular, melanoma or renal cell carcinoma. CD4+ and CD8+ T cells were sorted separately from peripheral blood before TCR sequencing.

Recombination joined TRBV18 with TRBJ2-5, with 14 bases matching TRBD2. The receptor was derived from an adult with an advanced solid tumor such as melanoma, head and neck, liver or kidney cancer. The sample was CD4+ or CD8+ T cells sorted from blood, taken in a trial of the OX40 agonist ivuxolimab. The CDR3 region: CASSPRLAGGPLGETQYF. The sequence in DNA is TGTGCCAGCTCACCCCGACTAGCGGGGGGGCCTTTAGGAGAGACCCAGTACTTC.